The clone carrying this T cell receptor (beta chain) was detected once. This record belongs to a study of blood T cell repertoires in COVID-19. Germline values: CDR1 SGHNT, CDR2 YYREEE (reference sequence). The CDR3 extends over 15 amino acids. J was trimmed by 5 bases and V by 4 bases; bases with no gene match: 6. Methods used by the authors: Using reference gene primer amplification, nucleated cell counts were estimated. TCRdb keeps only in-frame clones here, not all; method: immunoSEQ multiplex PCR. That table supplies the V and J calls and clone size; D and trimming were determined from the DNA. The sample yields tens of thousands of clones, under 80% seen once.

The chain carries TRBV5-4 and TRBJ2-2; 9 bases match TRBD1. Sequenced: peripheral blood. The source of this sequence is a woman of 80 years or more with active or convalescent COVID-19. CDR3 nucleotide sequence: TGTGCCAGCAGCATAGGACAGGGGAGGACCGGGGAGCTGTTTTTT. It translates to CASSIGQGRTGELFF.